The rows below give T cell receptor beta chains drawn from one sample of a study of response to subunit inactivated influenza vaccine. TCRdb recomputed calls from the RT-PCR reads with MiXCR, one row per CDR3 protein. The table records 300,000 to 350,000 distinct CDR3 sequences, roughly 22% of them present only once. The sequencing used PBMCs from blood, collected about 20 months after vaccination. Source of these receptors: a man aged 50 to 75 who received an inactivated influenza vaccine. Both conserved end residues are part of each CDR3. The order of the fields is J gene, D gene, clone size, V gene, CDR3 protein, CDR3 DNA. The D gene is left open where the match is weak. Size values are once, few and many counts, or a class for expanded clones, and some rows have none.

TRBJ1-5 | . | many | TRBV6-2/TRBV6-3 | CASSLSGGRRRNQPQHF | TGTGCCAGCAGTCTATCCGGAGGACGGAGACGCAATCAGCCCCAGCATTTT
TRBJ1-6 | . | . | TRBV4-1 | CASSQGWAYNSPLHF | TGCGCCAGCAGCCAAGGGTGGGCGTATAATTCACCCCTCCACTTT
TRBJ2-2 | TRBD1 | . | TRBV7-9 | CASSFPGQGVGELFF | TGTGCCAGCAGCTTTCCGGGACAGGGGGTCGGGGAGCTGTTTTTT
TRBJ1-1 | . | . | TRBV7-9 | CASSLESRHTEAFF | TGTGCCAGCAGCTTAGAAAGTAGGCACACTGAAGCTTTCTTT
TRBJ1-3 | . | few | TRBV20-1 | CSARDTVSGNTIYF | TGCAGTGCTAGAGATACGGTCTCTGGAAACACCATATATTTT
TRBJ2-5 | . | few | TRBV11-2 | CASSSNMEGETQYF | TGTGCCAGCAGCTCCAACATGGAGGGGGAGACCCAGTACTTC
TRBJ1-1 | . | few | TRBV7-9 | CASSLYSRTEAFF | TGTGCCAGCAGCTTATATTCTAGGACTGAAGCTTTCTTT
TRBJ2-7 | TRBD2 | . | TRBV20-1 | CSARDPGGFSYEQYF | TGCAGTGCTAGAGATCCGGGAGGCTTCTCCTACGAGCAGTACTTC
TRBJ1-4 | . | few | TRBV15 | CATSRDWMATNEKLFF | TGTGCCACCAGCAGAGATTGGATGGCGACAAATGAAAAACTGTTTTTT
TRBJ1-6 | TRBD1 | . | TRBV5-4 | CASSLAPDRSSPLQF | TGTGCCAGCAGCTTGGCCCCGGACAGGAGTTCACCCCTCCAATTT
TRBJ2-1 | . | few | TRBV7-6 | CASSSPGDEQFF | TGTGCCAGCAGCTCCCCCGGGGATGAGCAGTTCTTC
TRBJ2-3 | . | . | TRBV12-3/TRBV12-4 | CASSPRDLTQYF | TGTGCCAGCAGTCCCCGGGACTTAACGCAGTATTTT
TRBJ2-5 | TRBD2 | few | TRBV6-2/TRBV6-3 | CASRTSGRSETQYF | TGTGCCAGCAGGACTAGCGGTCGCTCAGAGACCCAGTACTTC
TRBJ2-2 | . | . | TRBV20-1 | CSASGDSNTGELFF | TGCAGTGCTAGCGGGGATTCGAACACCGGGGAGCTGTTTTTT
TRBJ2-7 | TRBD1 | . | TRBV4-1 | CASSHAGQGSTYEQYF | TGCGCCAGCAGCCACGCAGGACAGGGATCAACCTACGAGCAGTACTTC
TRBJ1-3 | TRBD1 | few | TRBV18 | CASSPRDRGLGGNTIYF | TGTGCCAGCTCACCTCGGGACAGGGGGCTAGGAGGAAACACCATATATTTT
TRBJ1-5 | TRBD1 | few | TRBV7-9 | CASSSGQGINQPQHF | TGTGCCAGCAGCTCGGGACAGGGGATCAATCAGCCCCAGCATTTT
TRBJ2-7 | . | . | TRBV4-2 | CASSQREYEQYF | TGTGCCAGCAGCCAACGTGAATACGAGCAGTACTTC
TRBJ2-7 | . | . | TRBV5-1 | CASSLPQGGSSYEQYF | TGCGCCAGCAGCTTGCCACAGGGAGGGAGCTCCTACGAGCAGTACTTC
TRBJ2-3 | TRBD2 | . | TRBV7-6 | CASSLLAQRGLNTDTQYF | TGTGCCAGCAGCTTACTTGCCCAGCGGGGCCTTAACACAGATACGCAGTATTTT
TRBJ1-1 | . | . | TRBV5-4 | CASSLERMNTEAFF | TGTGCCAGCAGCTTGGAACGGATGAACACTGAAGCTTTCTTT
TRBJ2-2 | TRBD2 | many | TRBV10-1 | CASSSGENTGELFF | TGCGCCAGCAGTAGCGGGGAGAACACCGGGGAGCTGTTTTTT
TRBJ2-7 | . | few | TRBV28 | CASSFNGVQEQYF | TGTGCCAGCAGTTTTAACGGGGTACAGGAGCAGTACTTC
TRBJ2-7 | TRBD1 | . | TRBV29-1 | CSVAGTEAGYEQYF | TGCAGCGTTGCCGGGACAGAGGCCGGCTACGAGCAGTACTTC
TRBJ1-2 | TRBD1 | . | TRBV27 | CASSFRPGQNYGYTF | TGTGCCAGCAGCTTCCGTCCGGGACAGAACTATGGCTACACCTTC
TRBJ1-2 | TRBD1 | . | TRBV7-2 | CASSFQTGANYGYTF | TGTGCCAGCAGCTTCCAGACAGGGGCTAACTATGGCTACACCTTC
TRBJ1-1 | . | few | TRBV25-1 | CASSESEGRTEAFF | TGTGCCAGCAGTGAATCGGAGGGGAGGACTGAAGCTTTCTTT
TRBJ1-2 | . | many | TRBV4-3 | CASSQVKGHRGYTF | TGCGCCAGCAGCCAAGTCAAAGGGCATCGCGGCTACACCTTC
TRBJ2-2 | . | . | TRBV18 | CASSPTPLPNTGELFF | TGTGCCAGCTCACCAACGCCCCTGCCTAACACCGGGGAGCTGTTTTTT
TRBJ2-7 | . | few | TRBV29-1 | CSVGVPYEQYF | TGCAGCGTTGGCGTCCCCTACGAGCAGTACTTC
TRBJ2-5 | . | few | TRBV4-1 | CASSQGRSTQETQYF | TGCGCCAGCAGCCAAGGTCGTTCGACCCAAGAGACCCAGTACTTC
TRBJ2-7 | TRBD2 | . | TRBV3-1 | CASSQERTSGRKEQYF | TGTGCCAGCAGCCAAGAAAGGACTAGCGGGAGGAAGGAGCAGTACTTC
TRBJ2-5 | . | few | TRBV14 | CARQTKTGVRAETQYF | TGTGCCAGACAAACTAAAACCGGGGTGAGGGCAGAGACCCAGTACTTC
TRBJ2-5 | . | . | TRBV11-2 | CASSSWTAYQETQYF | TGTGCCAGCAGCTCCTGGACAGCCTACCAAGAGACCCAGTACTTC
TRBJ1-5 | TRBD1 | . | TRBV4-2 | CASSQEQGARQPQHF | TGTGCCAGCAGCCAAGAACAGGGGGCTAGACAGCCCCAGCATTTT
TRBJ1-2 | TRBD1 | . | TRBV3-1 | CASSQGTGYGGYTF | TGTGCCAGCAGCCAGGGGACAGGGTACGGGGGCTACACCTTC
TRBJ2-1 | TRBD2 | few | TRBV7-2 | CASNPIAGGFNEQFF | TGTGCCAGCAATCCTATAGCGGGAGGCTTTAATGAGCAGTTCTTC
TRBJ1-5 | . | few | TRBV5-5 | CASSSLGGDNQPQHF | TGTGCCAGCAGCTCCCTGGGGGGCGACAATCAGCCCCAGCATTTT
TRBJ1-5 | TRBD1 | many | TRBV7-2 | CASSFRTGDYSNQPQHF | TGTGCCAGCAGCTTTAGGACAGGCGACTATAGCAATCAGCCCCAGCATTTT
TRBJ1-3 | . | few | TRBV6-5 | CASSYSPPSSPGNTIYF | TGTGCCAGCAGTTACTCGCCCCCCAGCTCACCTGGAAACACCATATATTTT